This T cell receptor (beta chain) was captured by sequencing in a study of CD8+CD57+ T cells in acquired aplastic anemia. Turning to the study itself: The DNA of sorted CD4+ and CD8+ cells averaged approximately 3.2 ug. Among healthy donors, CD4+ cells averaged about 9.9 million reads.

Germline V lookup: CDR1 MGHRA, CDR2 YSYEKL. The CDR3 loop spans 15 amino acids. Regarding the study as a whole: Researchers report that about 28 CD8+ CDR3 sequences appeared in both patients and controls. Researchers reported that CD8+ Simpson's diversity was not significantly different in patients versus controls.

Using genomic DNA as the template, TCR beta VDJ and CDR3 profiling was carried out. TCRdb re-derived calls from the reads in MiXCR, one entry per CDR3 protein. The sample has under 150,000 distinct CDR3 sequences, less than 45% seen once. Comment on this clonotype: Antigen unknown. A junction boundary mismatches the germline segment, possibly from a read error.

The chain has TRBV4-1 and TRBJ1-3, with no clear D. The specimen sequenced was sorted CD4+, CD8+, or CD8+CD57+ T cells (not recorded which) from PBMCs. This TCR was recovered from a human donor in good health, serving as a control. CDR3 region: CAGSLRTGAGNTIYF. Written as DNA, the CDR3 is TGCGCCGGCAGCCTCCGGACCGGCGCTGGGAACACCATATATTTT.